These 24 T cell receptor beta chains came from one sample sequenced in a study of blood T cells in healthy people across ages. Through a sample-barcoded 5' primer and a J-beta primer mix, a second PCR was run for roughly 6 to 12 cycles. In TCRdb, the 5' RACE reads were re-called with MiXCR into one record per CDR3 protein. The table shows more than 1,400,000 distinct CDR3 sequences, with around 39% occurring only once. The sample taken for sequencing was blood. These receptors all stem from a woman aged 18 to 35 in good health.

The chain is built from TRBV7-9 and TRBJ2-1; no firm D call. The V gene lost 0 bases and the J gene lost 9 bases, with 9 bases spanning the gap. Germline assignment: CDR1 SEHNR and CDR2 FQNEAQ (reference sequence). The CDR3 extends over 13 amino acids. The CDR3 DNA reads TGTGCCAGCAGCTTAGCGGGGTCCGGTGAGCAGTTCTTC. This codes for CASSLAGSGEQFF.

V and J are TRBV4-1 and TRBJ2-7; D call uncertain. CDR3 length: 13 amino acids. V gave up 0 bases and J gave up 4 bases, with 7 bases separating them. The germline V gene encodes CDR1 MGHRA and CDR2 YSYEKL. CDR3 region: CASSQELWYEQYF. The CDR3 DNA follows: TGCGCCAGCAGCCAAGAATTGTGGTACGAGCAGTACTTC.

The chain couples TRBV3-1 to TRBJ1-2; unclear D gene. The V and J ends lost 1 base and 8 bases respectively, with 8 bases between them. The CDR3 is 12 amino acids. Germline CDR1 reads LGHDT; CDR2 reads YNNKEL (reference sequence). The CDR3 region has the DNA TGTGCCAGCAGCCAAGCATTATACGGCTACACCTTC. This translates into CASSQALYGYTF.

The chain employs TRBV30 and TRBJ2-7, with D hard to call. Trimming shortened V by 3 bases and J by 6 bases, and 9 bases separated the two germline ends. The CDR3 consists of 11 residues. Germline V gene data show CDR1 as GTSNPN and CDR2 as SVGIG (reference sequence). In DNA form, the CDR3 reads TGTGCCTGGAGCTCGGCCGTCGAGCAGTACTTC. Translation: CAWSSAVEQYF.

This chain uses TRBV28 with TRBJ1-6; D remains ambiguous. This CDR3 is built from 15 residues. Trimming cost V 3 bases and J 8 bases, with 14 bases left between them. Germline assignment: CDR1 MDHEN and CDR2 SYDVKM. CDR3 DNA sequence: TGTGCCAGCAGTTTGAGGGAAGGATATCATTCACCCCTCCACTTT. Protein sequence: CASSLREGYHSPLHF.

The rearrangement joins TRBV6-1 to TRBJ2-1, with D tentatively TRBD1 (6 bases). Germline V gene sequence: CDR1 MNHNS, CDR2 SASEGT. V lost 6 bases to trimming and J lost 5 bases, with 23 bases between them. CDR3 size: 17 residues. As DNA, the CDR3 is TGTGCCAGCAGAGGGCTCAGAGCAGGGGCGTTCCACAATGAGCAGTTCTTC. Translated, it gives CASRGLRAGAFHNEQFF.

Only a few counts were recorded for this clonotype. V usage is TRBV12-3 or TRBV12-4 and J usage is TRBJ2-7; D is undetermined. V lost 8 bases and J lost 1, with 18 bases in between. The CDR3 is made up of 15 amino acids. The CDR3: CASPVGRGRSYEQYF. The CDR3 DNA follows: TGTGCCAGCCCTGTAGGGCGCGGAAGGTCCTACGAGCAGTACTTC.

The chain joins TRBV4-3 to TRBJ2-7; 7 nucleotides agree with TRBD1. Germline V lookup: CDR1 LGHNA, CDR2 YSLEER. CDR3 length: 16 amino acids. V lost 4 bases and J lost 0; bases outside the gene matches: 9. As DNA, the CDR3 is TGCGCCAGCAGCCTGACGACAGGGCTAGACTCCTACGAGCAGTACTTC. Amino acid sequence: CASSLTTGLDSYEQYF.

This clonotype occurred a few times. The J gene is TRBJ2-1, the V gene TRBV5-1; tentatively, D is TRBD2 (5 bases). CDR1 is SGHRS and CDR2 is YFSETQ in the germline V gene. The CDR3 length is 14 residues. V dropped 0 bases and J dropped 5 bases, with 9 bases sitting between them. CDR3 amino acids: CASSLESGNNEQFF. As DNA, the CDR3 is TGCGCCAGCAGCTTGGAGTCGGGAAACAATGAGCAGTTCTTC.

This chain uses TRBV3-1 with TRBJ2-7; D may be TRBD2 (5 bases). Germline V gene data show CDR1 as LGHDT and CDR2 as YNNKEL (reference sequence). The CDR3 contains 15 residues. V lost 3 bases and J lost 0, with 12 bases in between. The CDR3 protein is CASSHSARSSYEQYF. For the CDR3, the DNA is TGTGCCAGCAGCCATAGCGCGCGGAGCTCCTACGAGCAGTACTTC.

The chain employs TRBV28 and TRBJ1-2; tentative D call: TRBD1 (6 bases). Germline V gene lookup returns CDR1 MDHEN and CDR2 SYDVKM. V lost 4 bases and J lost 7, with 19 bases in between. There are 15 residues in the CDR3. Here the CDR3 DNA reads TGTGCCAGCAGTTATGCAGGGGCAACGAGTGGTGGCTACACCTTC. It specifies CASSYAGATSGGYTF.

This clonotype has more than one count but fewer than ten. The chain employs TRBV6-6 and TRBJ2-1; possible D gene TRBD1, 6 bases. Germline V CDR1 and CDR2: MNHNY, SVGAGI (reference sequence). CDR3 length: 16 amino acids. Trimming took 4 bases from V and 7 from J, leaving 20 bases between them. CDR3 nucleotide sequence: TGTGCCAGCAGTTGGAGAGGGACACTCTTTGGGAATGAGCAGTTCTTC. Amino acids: CASSWRGTLFGNEQFF.

The V and J genes are TRBV15 and TRBJ1-2, with a possible D match to TRBD1 (6 bases). Germline CDR1 and CDR2: LNHNV and YYDKDF (reference sequence). V lost 1 base to trimming and J lost 1 base, with 10 bases between them. The CDR3 extends over 15 amino acids. The DNA of the CDR3 is TGTGCCACCAGCAGAGGAGGGGGTGGTAACTATGGCTACACCTTC. Amino acid sequence: CATSRGGGGNYGYTF.

This clonotype was recorded a few times. The rearrangement joins TRBV4-1 to TRBJ1-1; the match to TRBD1 covers 7 bases. The V gene end was trimmed by 6 bases and the J gene end by 5 bases; junction bases not matched to a gene: 9. The CDR3 has 14 residues. Germline V lookup: CDR1 MGHRA, CDR2 YSYEKL. CDR3 coding DNA: TGCGCCAGCAGGGCAGGGGGTTGGGAAACTGAAGCTTTCTTT. This translates into CASRAGGWETEAFF.

This clonotype has only a few counts. The chain recombines TRBV29-1 with TRBJ2-1; 10 bases agree with TRBD2. After removal of 5 bases from V and 8 bases from J, the junction contained 9 bases not matched to a gene. Germline V CDR1 and CDR2: SQVTM, ANQGSEA. The CDR3 length is 14 residues. DNA of the CDR3: TGCAGCGTTCTTGGACTAGCGGCTGTCGATGAGCAGTTCTTC. Translation: CSVLGLAAVDEQFF.

J is TRBJ1-2 and V is TRBV9; tentatively, D is TRBD1 (5 bases). This CDR3 region has 13 residues. Looked up from germline, CDR1 is SGDLS and CDR2 is YYNGEE. The germline V and J ends were trimmed by 2 bases and 8 bases, with 13 bases remaining between them. The CDR3 reads CASSVESGTGYTF. The CDR3 DNA reads TGTGCCAGCAGCGTTGAGTCCGGGACCGGCTACACCTTC.

The rearrangement joins TRBV9 to TRBJ2-7, with 10 bases aligning to TRBD1. The germline CDR1 and CDR2 sequences are SGDLS and YYNGEE. V shed 2 bases, J shed 5 bases, and the junction held 4 bases outside the gene matches. The CDR3 runs 14 residues. The CDR3 DNA reads as TGTGCCAGCAGCGTCGAGACAGGGGGCGACGAGCAGTACTTC. Protein product: CASSVETGGDEQYF. The full variable domain, its missing parts supplied by reference TRBV9 and TRBJ2-7, is DSGVTQTPKHLITATGQRVTLRCSPRSGDLSVYWYQQSLDQGLQFLIQYYNGEERAKGNILERFSAQQFPDLHSELNLSSLELGDSALYFCASSVETGGDEQYFGPGTRLTVT.

The V gene is TRBV7-9, the J gene TRBJ2-1, with 13 bases fitting TRBD2. Germline assignment: CDR1 SEHNR and CDR2 FQNEAQ (reference sequence). This CDR3 spans 14 amino acids. J gave up 12 bases and V 4 bases, and 6 bases lay outside the gene matches. In nucleotides, the CDR3 is TGTGCCAGCAGCTCGGGACTAGCGGGGCCCGGGCAGTTCTTC. Amino acid sequence: CASSSGLAGPGQFF. The whole variable domain, remainder taken from reference TRBV7-9 and TRBJ2-1, is DTGVSQNPRHKITKRGQNVTFRCDPISEHNRLYWYRQTLGQGPEFLTYFQNEAQLEKSRLLSDRFSAERPKGSFSTLEIQRTEQGDSAMYLCASSSGLAGPGQFFGPGTRLTVL.

The rearrangement joins TRBV30 to TRBJ1-5, with 7 bases that match TRBD1. The CDR3 length is 13 residues. The ends lost 2 bases at V and 8 bases at J; junction bases unmatched: 6. CDR1 GTSNPN and CDR2 SVGIG come from the germline V gene (reference sequence). DNA for the CDR3: TGTGCCTGGAGTCCTCAGGGGGAAAAGCCCCAGCATTTT. Residues: CAWSPQGEKPQHF.

This clonotype was seen a few times. CDR3 sequence (DNA): TGTGCCTGGAGTCTAGACCGTCTAAAGACCCAGTACTTC. Translated, it gives CAWSLDRLKTQYF. The J gene is TRBJ2-7, the V gene TRBV30; D is unresolved. The DNA end lines up better with TRBJ2-5; the J call may be wrong. The CDR3 is 13 amino acids. Germline CDR1 GTSNPN, CDR2 SVGIG (reference sequence).

V usage is TRBV4-2 and J usage is TRBJ2-7; no definite D call. The germline gives CDR1 LGHNA, CDR2 YNFKEQ. The V end was cut by 1 base, the J end by 6 bases, with 22 bases between. This CDR3 is built from 17 residues. CDR3 amino acids: CASSQATLWETPGEQYF. The CDR3 DNA follows: TGTGCCAGCAGCCAAGCAACGCTATGGGAAACCCCCGGCGAGCAGTACTTC.

The chain joins TRBV12-3 or TRBV12-4 to TRBJ2-3; 9 bases agree with TRBD2. This CDR3 is 15 amino acids long. The V gene end was trimmed by 3 bases and the J gene end by 2 bases; junction bases not matched to a gene: 3. The CDR3: CASSFASGDTDTQYF. The CDR3 coding sequence is TGTGCCAGCAGTTTTGCTAGCGGGGACACAGATACGCAGTATTTT.

The CDR3 sequence is CASSSRGGTTNEKLFF. CDR3 bases: TGTGCCAGCAGCTCCCGGGGGGGGACAACTAATGAAAAACTGTTTTTT. The chain joins TRBV7-9 to TRBJ1-4, with D possibly being TRBD1 (5 bases). Trimming removed 4 bases at V and 0 bases at J, with 12 bases between. Germline V gene sequence: CDR1 SEHNR, CDR2 FQNEAQ (reference sequence). This CDR3 region has 16 residues.

The genes are TRBV20-1 and TRBJ2-1; unclear D gene. Trimming left V 3 bases short and J 3 bases short, with 3 bases between. This CDR3 contains 11 residues. In germline, CDR1 is DFQATT, CDR2 SNEGSKA (reference sequence). The CDR3 region has the DNA TGCAGTGCTAGCGACTACAATGAGCAGTTCTTC. Translation gives CSASDYNEQFF.